This passage covers 28 T cell receptor beta chains from one sample sequenced in a study of blood T cells in healthy people across ages. Together with a sample-barcoded 5' primer, a J-beta primer mix was included in a second PCR lasting roughly 6 to 12 cycles. TCRdb ran MiXCR on the 5' RACE reads and lists one entry per CDR3 protein. The sample records about a million distinct CDR3 sequences, around 54% being singletons. Source material: blood. These receptors all stem from an older woman in good health.

V gene TRBV7-9 combines with J gene TRBJ2-1, with a weak D call TRBD2 (5 bases). Germline V gives CDR1 SEHNR, CDR2 FQNEAQ (reference sequence). The CDR3 length is 13 residues. Trimming removed 5 bases at V and 9 bases at J, with 14 bases between. The CDR3 DNA sequence: TGTGCCAGCAGCCCACCGACGACTATTGAGCAGTTCTTC. Translation: CASSPPTTIEQFF.

The CDR3 here is CASSQGTIYNEQFF. In DNA, the CDR3 is TGCGCCAGCAGCCAGGGGACAATCTACAATGAGCAGTTCTTC. The rearrangement joins TRBV4-3 to TRBJ2-1; weak D call: TRBD1 (6 bases). The CDR3 is 14 residues long. Germline V gene sequence: CDR1 LGHNA, CDR2 YSLEER. V was clipped by 3 bases and J by 3 bases, with 9 bases between them.

This clonotype showed up just a few times. V and J are TRBV2 and TRBJ1-5; D is ambiguous. The germline V gene has CDR1 SNHLY and CDR2 FYNNEI. The CDR3 totals 14 residues. Trimming pared 5 bases from V and 6 bases from J, leaving 14 bases between. CDR3 coding DNA: TGTGCCAGCAGTTCCGCCCCGGTGGGTCAGCCCCAGCATTTT. Its protein product is CASSSAPVGQPQHF.

Concerning this clonotype itself: A clone one base away is much larger, so this may be a read error. The rearrangement joins TRBV9 to TRBJ2-5; 9 nucleotides match TRBD2. V was pared by 3 bases and J by 1 base, with 4 bases of the junction left unmatched. In germline, CDR1 is SGDLS, CDR2 YYNGEE. This CDR3 region has 15 residues. The CDR3 nucleotides are TGTGCCAGCAGCGAACCGACTAGCGGCCAAGAGACCCAGTACTTC. Amino acid sequence: CASSEPTSGQETQYF.

In this sample, this clonotype turned up a few times. The rearrangement joins TRBV2 to TRBJ2-3; D perhaps matches TRBD2 (6 bases). CDR3 length equals 13 residues. Looked up from germline, CDR1 is SNHLY and CDR2 is FYNNEI. The V end was cut by 6 bases, the J end by 0 bases, with 7 bases between. In DNA, the CDR3 is TGTGCCAGCAGCCGGGAGAGCACAGATACGCAGTATTTT. Protein product: CASSRESTDTQYF.

This clonotype was seen more than once but under ten times. The chain links TRBV3-1 to TRBJ2-1; possible D gene TRBD1, 6 bases. The V end lost 4 bases, the J end lost 9 bases, and 19 bases lay between the germline ends. CDR1 and CDR2 (germline): LGHDT, YNNKEL (reference sequence). CDR3 size: 15 residues. CDR3 in amino acids: CASSPLRTGLSEQFF. In DNA form, the CDR3 reads TGTGCCAGCAGCCCCCTCCGCACAGGGCTGAGTGAGCAGTTCTTC.

The CDR3 DNA is TGTGCCAGCAGTTTCACCCGACTAGCAGGGTACAATGAGCAGTTCTTC. Translation gives CASSFTRLAGYNEQFF. V and J are TRBV27 and TRBJ2-1; the match to TRBD2 covers 7 bases. Germline V gives CDR1 MNHEY, CDR2 SMNVEV (reference sequence). This CDR3 spans 16 amino acids. J lost 4 bases, V lost 3 bases, and 9 bases had no gene match.

The V and J genes are TRBV6-2 or TRBV6-3 and TRBJ2-5; TRBD2 is a possible D gene (6 bases). Germline V lookup: CDR1 MNHEY, CDR2 SVGEGT. The ends were cut back, 0 bases at V and 3 bases at J, with 14 bases in the middle. The CDR3 loop spans 16 amino acids. This chain's CDR3 is CASSYSMAGTEETQYF. DNA for the CDR3: TGTGCCAGCAGTTACTCGATGGCGGGGACTGAAGAGACCCAGTACTTC.

J is TRBJ2-7 and V is TRBV20-1; tentatively, D is TRBD1 (5 bases). Near its end, the DNA agrees better with TRBJ2-5, so the J call may be wrong. The CDR3 contains 12 residues. Looked up from germline, CDR1 is DFQATT and CDR2 is SNEGSKA (reference sequence). CDR3 sequence reads: CSARDRVETQYF. The CDR3 DNA reads as TGCAGTGCTAGAGACAGGGTGGAGACCCAGTACTTC.

V and J are TRBV6-5 and TRBJ2-1, with D hard to call. The CDR3 has 11 residues. The V end lost 7 bases, the J end lost 4 bases, and 5 bases lay between the germline ends. Germline V CDR1 and CDR2: MNHEY, SVGAGI. Written as DNA, the CDR3 is TGTGCCAGCAAGGTATACAATGAGCAGTTCTTC. Amino acids: CASKVYNEQFF.

Details on this clonotype: Germline is not matched at one junction end, which may reflect a read error. This chain joins TRBV12-3 or TRBV12-4 and TRBJ2-3; 16 bases align to TRBD2. This CDR3 is 16 amino acids long. CDR3 residues: CASSLGLAGGIDAQYF. For the CDR3, the DNA is TGTGCCAGCAGTCTGGGACTAGCGGGAGGGATAGATGCGCAGTATTTT.

This clonotype was found many times. V is TRBV30 and J is TRBJ2-3; no clear D gene. Deletions cut 2 bases from V and 9 bases from J, with 15 bases between. Germline CDR1 and CDR2: GTSNPN and SVGIG (reference sequence). The CDR3 runs 13 residues. CDR3 coding DNA: TGTGCCTGGAGTTGGTCGGTAGGGAACACGCAGTATTTT. Amino acids: CAWSWSVGNTQYF. The full variable domain, completed using reference TRBV30 and TRBJ2-3, is SQTIHQWPATLVQPVGSPLSLECTVEGTSNPNLYWYRQAAGRGLQLLFYSVGIGQISSEVPQNLSASRPQDRQFILSSKKLLLSDSGFYLCAWSWSVGNTQYFGPGTRLTVL.

The J gene is TRBJ2-1, the V gene TRBV7-9, with no clear D. CDR3 length: 15 amino acids. Germline V lookup: CDR1 SEHNR, CDR2 FQNEAQ (reference sequence). Trimming removed 5 bases at V and 0 bases at J, with 11 bases between. The CDR3 sequence: CASSKTLSSYNEQFF. The CDR3 DNA reads as TGTGCCAGCAGCAAAACATTAAGCTCCTACAATGAGCAGTTCTTC.

A single count supports this clonotype. The CDR3 protein is CASSLDPNPYEQYF. DNA for the CDR3: TGCGCCAGCAGCTTGGATCCGAATCCCTACGAGCAGTACTTC. J is TRBJ2-4 and V is TRBV5-1; D not resolved. TRBJ2-7 matches the DNA end more closely, so the J call is doubtful. CDR3 size: 14 residues. Looked up from germline, CDR1 is SGHRS and CDR2 is YFSETQ.

CDR3 nucleotides: TGTGCCACCAGTGTAGCGGAGAACACCGGGGAGCTGTTTTTT. Its protein is CATSVAENTGELFF. The chain couples TRBV15 to TRBJ2-2; tentatively, D is TRBD2 (6 bases). Germline CDR1 LNHNV, CDR2 YYDKDF (reference sequence). There are 14 residues in the CDR3. Trimming shortened V by 6 bases and J by 1 base, and 9 bases separated the two germline ends. The entire variable domain, with the rest obtained from reference TRBV15 and TRBJ2-2, is as follows: DAMVIQNPRYQVTQFGKPVTLSCSQTLNHNVMYWYQQKSSQAPKLLFHYYDKDFNNEADTPDNFQSRRPNTSFCFLDIRSPGLGDTAMYLCATSVAENTGELFFGEGSRLTVL.

This chain links TRBV12-3 or TRBV12-4 with TRBJ1-2; D is perhaps TRBD1 (5 bases). The CDR3 is 13 amino acids. The V end lost 6 bases, the J end lost 8 bases, and 16 bases lay between the germline ends. CDR3 in amino acids: CASSRQRSMGYTF. The CDR3 nucleotides read TGTGCCAGCAGCCGACAGCGGAGTATGGGCTACACCTTC.

CDR3 sequence: CASSQDQLAGDEQYF. Here the CDR3 DNA reads TGCGCCAGCAGCCAAGATCAACTAGCGGGAGACGAGCAGTACTTC. The J gene is TRBJ2-7, the V gene TRBV4-3; 11 nucleotides align to TRBD2. The CDR3 sequence is 15 residues long. V lost 0 bases to trimming and J lost 5 bases; unmatched junction nucleotides: 3. Germline loops: CDR1 LGHNA, CDR2 YSLEER.

This clonotype occurred a few times. The chain has TRBV4-2 and TRBJ1-2, with 7 bases matching TRBD1. CDR3 length equals 14 residues. V was pared by 0 bases and J by 4 bases, with 2 bases of the junction left unmatched. Per germline, CDR1 LGHNA and CDR2 YNFKEQ. The CDR3 region is CASSQDPGGYGYTF. CDR3 in DNA: TGTGCCAGCAGCCAAGACCCAGGGGGCTATGGCTACACCTTC.

In DNA, the CDR3 is TGTGCCAGCAGTTCCCTTGCGGGGGGGGGATTAGGTACGCAGTATTTT. This codes for CASSSLAGGGLGTQYF. This chain links TRBV28 with TRBJ2-3, with 9 bases matching TRBD2. Germline V gives CDR1 MDHEN, CDR2 SYDVKM. The V segment lost 4 bases and the J segment 8 bases; nucleotides outside the gene matches: 13. This CDR3 comprises 16 residues.

In its sample, this clonotype was seen a few times. The gene calls are TRBV27 and TRBJ2-3, with 13 bases that match TRBD2. There are 15 residues in the CDR3. Unmatched junction bases numbered 7, after V lost 10 bases and J lost 3 bases. Germline V gene sequence: CDR1 MNHEY, CDR2 SMNVEV (reference sequence). The CDR3 DNA sequence: TGTGCCACCGCCAGACTAGCGGGAGGAACAGATACGCAGTATTTT. Protein sequence: CATARLAGGTDTQYF.

This clonotype has only a few counts. The V and J genes are TRBV6-2 or TRBV6-3 and TRBJ2-3, with 8 nucleotides matching TRBD2. The germline V gene encodes CDR1 MNHEY and CDR2 SVGEGT. The V and J ends lost 6 bases and 4 bases, in that order; junction bases with no gene match: 6. The CDR3 loop spans 14 amino acids. CDR3 sequence reads: CASSSGLAPDTQYF. The DNA of the CDR3 is TGTGCCAGCAGCTCCGGACTAGCACCAGATACGCAGTATTTT.

About this clonotype: This is likely a read error, given that the CDR3 carries no conserved phenylalanine or tryptophan at its end. The chain carries TRBV4-1 and TRBJ2-7; 8 nucleotides agree with TRBD2. This CDR3 comprises 16 residues. Germline CDR1 MGHRA, CDR2 YSYEKL. Unmatched junction bases numbered 9, after V lost 1 base and J lost 4 bases. The CDR3, as DNA: TGCGCCAGCAGCCAAGGCCCGGGACTAGACTTGTACGAGCAGTACTGC. The encoded protein is CASSQGPGLDLYEQYC.

This clonotype has only a few counts. V gene TRBV12-3 or TRBV12-4 combines with J gene TRBJ2-1; D might be TRBD1 or TRBD2, each matching 6 bases. V was pared by 6 bases and J by 10 bases, with 16 bases between. This CDR3 spans 13 amino acids. The CDR3 reads CASSPSGAGEQFF. In DNA, the CDR3 is TGTGCCAGCAGCCCCTCGGGGGCGGGGGAGCAGTTCTTC.

This chain links TRBV29-1 with TRBJ1-2, with 8 bases identical to TRBD1. Germline CDR1 and CDR2: SQVTM and ANQGSEA. CDR3 length equals 12 residues. J lost 4 bases, V lost 7 bases, and 5 bases had no gene match. The CDR3 nucleotides are TGCAGCGGACAGGGGTCGGCCTATGGCTACACCTTC. Its protein is CSGQGSAYGYTF.

The chain couples TRBV18 to TRBJ1-2, with D uncertain. Germline values: CDR1 KGHSH, CDR2 LQKENI. The germline V and J ends were trimmed by 6 bases and 6 bases, with 14 bases remaining between them. This CDR3 has 13 amino acids. The CDR3 region has the DNA TGTGCCAGCTCCCTGGTTGGAAATGATGGCTACACCTTC. Its translation: CASSLVGNDGYTF.

This clonotype was seen just once. The rearrangement joins TRBV28 to TRBJ2-1; TRBD2 matches at 9 bases. Unmatched junction bases numbered 5, after V lost 5 bases and J lost 3 bases. The CDR3 is 15 residues long. Germline-derived CDR1 and CDR2 are MDHEN and SYDVKM. CDR3 coding DNA: TGTGCCAGCAGTGATAGCGGGAGTTTCTACAATGAGCAGTTCTTC. Its protein product is CASSDSGSFYNEQFF. Variable domain in full (rest from reference TRBV28 and TRBJ2-1): DVKVTQSSRYLVKRTGEKVFLECVQDMDHENMFWYRQDPGLGLRLIYFSYDVKMKEKGDIPEGYSVSREKKERFSLILESASTNQTSMYLCASSDSGSFYNEQFFGPGTRLTVL.

A word on this clonotype: With a much larger clone just one base away, this may be a read error. The V call is TRBV12-3 or TRBV12-4, the J call TRBJ2-1; 11 bases line up with TRBD2. The ends lost 6 bases at V and 2 bases at J; junction bases unmatched: 6. This CDR3 comprises 16 residues. CDR3 residues: CASSPHSGRAYNEQFF. The CDR3 DNA follows: TGTGCCAGCAGCCCCCATAGCGGGAGGGCCTACAATGAGCAGTTCTTC.

This clonotype was observed a handful of times. The chain is built from TRBV4-3 and TRBJ2-7; 7 bases align to TRBD1. The DNA end favors TRBJ2-5, so the J call may be wrong. CDR3 size: 15 residues. Germline lookup yields CDR1 LGHNA and CDR2 YSLEER. CDR3 sequence (DNA): TGCGCCAGCAGCCCATTGTTAGGACAGGCCGCGACCCAGTACTTC. Its translation: CASSPLLGQAATQYF.